A selection of T cell receptor beta chains follows, all from one sample in a study of shared clonotypes between healthy human individuals. Produced via immunoSEQ multiplex PCR; TCRdb's table is partial and in-frame only. The sample carries about 560,000 clones, about 80% recorded once. The sample consisted of PBMCs. The source is a woman aged 40 to 49 in good health. Some clones in this sample may be carry-over from other donors' samples. Both conserved end residues are part of each CDR3. A D gene is named only where the DNA matches it firmly. The size field is filled for only some rows; it gives once, few, many or a size class.

>TRBV11-2|.|TRBJ2-7|.
TGTGCCAGCTTCTGGACGTCCGGCTCCGACGAGCAGTACTTC
CASFWTSGSDEQYF
>TRBV5-1|.|TRBJ2-7|TRBD1
TGCGCCAGCAGCAGTTCCGGGACAGGGGTAAGGGAGCAGTACTTC
CASSSSGTGVREQYF
>TRBV5-1|.|TRBJ2-1|TRBD2
TGCGCCAGCAGCCCAATGACTAGCGGGCGACCCTACAATGAGCAGTTCTTC
CASSPMTSGRPYNEQFF
>TRBV6-6|.|TRBJ2-3|TRBD1
TGTGCCAGCAGTTACCCGGGACAGGGGTTTACAGATACGCAGTATTTT
CASSYPGQGFTDTQYF
>TRBV27|.|TRBJ1-1|.
TGTGCCAGCAGTTCGACCGGACGCATCGCTGAAGCTTTCTTT
CASSSTGRIAEAFF
>TRBV5-1|many|TRBJ2-1|TRBD1
TGCGCCAGCAGCTTGACCGGGACAGGGGGCCCCTACAATGAGCAGTTCTTC
CASSLTGTGGPYNEQFF
>TRBV9|.|TRBJ2-7|TRBD2
TGTGCCAGCAGCGTAGCGGGAGGGCTGGCTACCTACGAGCAGTACTTC
CASSVAGGLATYEQYF
>TRBV6-5|many|TRBJ1-2|TRBD1
TGTGCCAGCAGTTCTATAGACAGGGCCTATGGCTACACCTTC
CASSSIDRAYGYTF
>TRBV4-3|.|TRBJ2-3|.
TGCGCCAGCAGTCCCCTCCGGGCAGATACGCAGTATTTT
CASSPLRADTQYF
>TRBV11-3|.|TRBJ2-5|TRBD1
TGTGCCAGCAGCTTACGGACGCCGGGACAGAGCCAAGAGACCCAGTACTTC
CASSLRTPGQSQETQYF
>TRBV15|.|TRBJ2-4|TRBD1
TGTGCCACCAGCAAGGACAGGGCATCAAACATTCAGTACTTC
CATSKDRASNIQYF
>TRBV18|.|TRBJ2-2|TRBD1
TGTGCCAGCTCACCATTCGGACAGGGATTTGGTACCGGGGAGCTGTTTTTT
CASSPFGQGFGTGELFF
>TRBV10-1|.|TRBJ2-2|TRBD2
TGCGCCAGCAGTGATTCGGGACTAGCGGGAGGGCTCGACACCGGGGAGCTGTTTTTT
CASSDSGLAGGLDTGELFF
>TRBV7-2|.|TRBJ2-3|TRBD2
TGTGCCAGCAGCTTACAGGCTAGCGGGAGGGGCACAGATACGCAGTATTTT
CASSLQASGRGTDTQYF
>TRBV29-1|.|TRBJ2-1|.
TGCAGCGTTTCGCCCCGGGGGAATGAGCAGTTCTTC
CSVSPRGNEQFF
>TRBV6-6|.|TRBJ1-2|.
TGTGCCAGCAGTTTGCTTCCGGCCCCCTCGGGGGGCTACACCTTC
CASSLLPAPSGGYTF
>TRBV4-1|.|TRBJ1-1|.
TGCGCCAGCAGCCCCAGTCGGCAGAACACTGAAGCTTTCTTT
CASSPSRQNTEAFF
>TRBV5-6|.|TRBJ2-2|.
TGTGCCAGCAGCTTGTTCTGGGGGCGCGTCGGGGAGCTGTTTTTT
CASSLFWGRVGELFF
>TRBV9|.|TRBJ2-6|.
TGTGCCAGCAGCGCCGAGAGGCTATCTGGGGCCAACGTCCTGACTTTC
CASSAERLSGANVLTF
>TRBV11-2|.|TRBJ2-4|.
TGTGCCAGCAGCTTAGATCGGGGAATAGCCAAAAACATTCAGTACTTC
CASSLDRGIAKNIQYF
>TRBV28|.|TRBJ1-4|.
TGTGCCAGCAGTCCGGCTCTCGGGGGTGAAAAACTGTTTTTT
CASSPALGGEKLFF
>TRBV10-3|.|TRBJ2-1|.
TGTGCCATCAGTGATTTACTAGTCTACAATGAGCAGTTCTTC
CAISDLLVYNEQFF